The clone carrying this TCR beta chain was seen once. Germline CDR1 is SGHRS and CDR2 is YFSETQ. The CDR3 consists of 14 residues. V lost 4 bases and J 3 bases, leaving 10 bases between the germline ends. This record belongs to a study of blood T cell repertoires in COVID-19. TCRdb keeps only in-frame clones here, not all; method: immunoSEQ multiplex PCR. The data contain 150,000 to 200,000 clones, approximately 91% of them seen just once; the ten biggest clones take up approximately 2%. Sequenced: peripheral blood. The TCR was taken from a man aged 18 to 30 with acute or convalescent COVID-19. The V gene is TRBV5-1, the J gene TRBJ1-4; tentative D call: TRBD1 (6 bases). Here the CDR3 reads CASSPDRPNEKLFF. The CDR3 region has the DNA TGCGCCAGCAGCCCGGACAGACCTAATGAAAAACTGTTTTTT.